The next 19 T cell receptor beta chains were all read from a single sample in a study of regulatory T cells in long-lasting Graves disease. The time point: newly diagnosed GD, antithyroid drugs for less than 3 months. RNA from PBMCs was the source of the TCR library. TCR beta libraries were built with iRepertoire HTBI primers and Arm-PCR of CDR3 regions. MiXCR was run by TCRdb on the multiplex PCR reads, yielding one entry per CDR3 protein. The table shows approximately 310,000 distinct CDR3 sequences, with 15% to 20% occurring only once. The specimen comprised peripheral blood mononuclear cells (PBMCs), sampled at new diagnosis, from a patient treated with antithyroid drugs. These receptors were obtained from a female donor with Graves disease.

This clonotype was counted ten times or more. This chain joins TRBV11-2 and TRBJ2-7; no clear D gene. The germline gives CDR1 SGHAT, CDR2 FQNNGV. The CDR3 runs to 16 residues. Trimming stripped 5 bases from V and 1 base from J, with 18 bases between. The CDR3 loop is CASSQQGWGMSYEQYF. CDR3 in DNA: TGTGCCAGCAGCCAACAAGGTTGGGGAATGTCCTACGAGCAGTACTTC. Together with reference TRBV11-2 and TRBJ2-7, the CDR3 gives the full variable domain: EAGVAQSPRYKIIEKRQSVAFWCNPISGHATLYWYQQILGQGPKLLIQFQNNGVVDDSQLPKDRFSAERLKGVDSTLKIQPAKLEDSAVYLCASSQQGWGMSYEQYFGPGTRLTVT.

Ten or more counts support this clonotype. The gene calls are TRBV28 and TRBJ1-5; D is possibly TRBD1 (5 bases). CDR3 length: 15 amino acids. CDR1 is MDHEN, CDR2 SYDVKM, per germline. Trimming stripped 3 bases from V and 2 bases from J, with 11 bases between. The chain's CDR3 is CASSFTQVGNQPQHF. CDR3 bases: TGTGCCAGCAGTTTCACACAGGTGGGCAATCAGCCCCAGCATTTT.

A note on this clonotype: A much larger clone sits a single nucleotide away, making a read error possible. The gene calls are TRBV6-8 and TRBJ2-2; perhaps TRBD1 as D (7 bases). The CDR3 has 16 residues. The germline V gene encodes CDR1 MNHGY and CDR2 SAAAGT. The CDR3 is CGSSYSKTGRTGELFF. The CDR3 nucleotides read TGTGGCAGCAGTTACTCGAAGACAGGGAGGACCGGGGAGCTGTTTTTT.

This clonotype has ten or more counts. V usage is TRBV12-3 or TRBV12-4 and J usage is TRBJ2-7, with TRBD2 matching over 8 bases. The junction had 10 bases not matched to a gene; V was cut back by 4 bases and J by 2 bases. CDR3 size: 16 residues. The CDR3 reads CASSSLLSGNPYEQYF. CDR3 in DNA: TGTGCCAGCAGTTCACTCCTTAGCGGGAATCCCTACGAGCAGTACTTC.

This clonotype was observed a handful of times. This chain links TRBV30 with TRBJ1-6; TRBD1 is a possible D gene (6 bases). CDR1 GTSNPN and CDR2 SVGIG come from the germline V gene (reference sequence). The CDR3 sequence is 15 residues long. Trimming took 1 base from V and 4 from J, leaving 11 bases between them. The CDR3, as DNA: TGTGCCTGGAGTGCAGCGCAGGGGTATAATTCACCCCTCCACTTT. This gives the protein CAWSAAQGYNSPLHF. Complete variable domain (other parts from reference TRBV30 and TRBJ1-6): SQTIHQWPATLVQPVGSPLSLECTVEGTSNPNLYWYRQAAGRGLQLLFYSVGIGQISSEVPQNLSASRPQDRQFILSSKKLLLSDSGFYLCAWSAAQGYNSPLHFGNGTRLTVT.

This clonotype was seen at least ten times. This rearrangement joins TRBV27 to TRBJ1-4; a possible D gene is TRBD1 (5 bases). The CDR3 extends over 14 amino acids. V was clipped by 7 bases and J by 4 bases, with 13 bases between them. From germline, CDR1 is MNHEY and CDR2 SMNVEV (reference sequence). The CDR3 nucleotides are TGTGCCAGCACCGGATGGGGGTATAATGAAAAACTGTTTTTT. The encoded protein is CASTGWGYNEKLFF.

This clonotype has at least ten counts. The chain joins TRBV6-2 or TRBV6-3 to TRBJ2-1, with TRBD1 identical over 7 bases. Germline trimming cut 6 bases from V and 6 bases from J; bases unmatched to any gene: 11. Germline V gives CDR1 MNHEY, CDR2 SVGEGT. The CDR3 has 15 residues. The DNA for the CDR3 is TGTGCCAGCAGATTCGACAGGGACCGTTTCAATGAGCAGTTCTTC. It encodes CASRFDRDRFNEQFF.

This clonotype was detected ten times or more. This sequence joins TRBV18 and TRBJ2-3, with D possibly matching TRBD1 (6 bases). The CDR3 is 15 residues long. Trimming took off 6 bases at V and 0 bases at J, with 13 bases between the two ends. CDR1 is KGHSH and CDR2 is LQKENI in the germline V gene. This CDR3 reads CASSPVGASTDTQYF. The CDR3 DNA reads as TGTGCCAGCTCCCCCGTGGGGGCTAGCACAGATACGCAGTATTTT.

Regarding this clonotype: This CDR3 is missing its conserved last phenylalanine or tryptophan, likely due to a read error. The DNA is omitted, as the CDR3 cannot be located on it reliably, and the CDR3 follows TCRdb's listing. This chain connects TRBV30 to TRBJ2-3. Termini included, the CDR3 measures 14 amino acids. Germline loops: CDR1 GTSNPN, CDR2 SVGIG (reference sequence). CDR3 sequence reads: CAWSVKGTTDTQYV.

Many counts were recorded for this clonotype. The rearrangement joins TRBV2 to TRBJ2-5; D is uncertain. Trimming pared 3 bases from V and 3 bases from J, leaving 8 bases between. This CDR3 comprises 13 residues. Germline V lookup: CDR1 SNHLY, CDR2 FYNNEI. CDR3 sequence reads: CASSEESEETQYF. CDR3 sequence (DNA): TGTGCCAGCAGTGAGGAGTCTGAAGAGACCCAGTACTTC.

This clonotype was seen a single time. The V gene is TRBV20-1, the J gene TRBJ2-3; TRBD2 matches 13 bases. Germline V gene sequence: CDR1 DFQATT, CDR2 SNEGSKA (reference sequence). The CDR3 loop spans 16 amino acids. Unmatched junction bases numbered 9, after V lost 6 bases and J lost 3 bases. This CDR3 reads CSAGLAGARFTDTQYF. The DNA of the CDR3 is TGCAGTGCAGGACTAGCGGGAGCAAGGTTTACAGATACGCAGTATTTT.

CDR3 sequence reads: CASSFLGPPLTASSGNTIYF. In DNA, the CDR3 is TGTGCCAGCAGTTTCTTGGGGCCCCCCTTGACAGCCAGCTCTGGAAACACCATATATTTT. The chain employs TRBV12-3 or TRBV12-4 and TRBJ1-3; perhaps TRBD1 as D (5 bases). The CDR3 length is 20 residues. The V gene lost 3 bases and the J gene lost 0 bases, with 24 bases spanning the gap.

The table lists this clonotype with many counts. The genes are TRBV5-1 and TRBJ1-1, with D hard to call. CDR1 is SGHRS and CDR2 is YFSETQ in the germline V gene. The CDR3 runs 15 residues. V lost 5 bases and J lost 0, with 14 bases in between. CDR3 sequence (DNA): TGCGCCAGCAGACCGACCGTTCCAATGAACACTGAAGCTTTCTTT. Translating gives CASRPTVPMNTEAFF.

Only a few counts were recorded for this clonotype. The J gene is TRBJ2-1, the V gene TRBV10-2; 12 bases align to TRBD2. The DNA end is a closer match to TRBJ2-7, so the J assignment may be wrong. This CDR3 has 17 residues. Germline-derived CDR1 and CDR2 are WSHSY and SAAADI. CDR3 coding DNA: TGCGCCAGCAGTGAGGTGGCTAGCGGGAGGGCCAAGAATGAGCAGTACTTC. It encodes CASSEVASGRAKNEQYF.

This clonotype was picked up many times. This chain uses TRBV28 with TRBJ2-1, with TRBD1 matching over 9 bases. The CDR3 contains 16 residues. V lost 9 bases, J lost 1 base, and 10 bases stayed unmatched. Germline CDR1 and CDR2: MDHEN and SYDVKM. The CDR3 DNA reads TGTGCCAGTAGAAAAGGGGGGACAGGGTCCTACAATGAGCAGTTCTTC. Its translation is CASRKGGTGSYNEQFF.

A few counts support this clonotype. The junction shows a germline mismatch at one end, possibly a read error. Written as DNA, the CDR3 is TGTGCTAGCAGCTTAGACTTGGCCGACTACAATGAGCAGTTCTTC. Its translation is CASSLDLADYNEQFF. The chain links TRBV7-7 to TRBJ2-1, with D uncertain. The CDR3 length is 15 residues. CDR1 and CDR2 (germline): SSHAT, FNYEAQ (reference sequence).

This clonotype was seen many times. The CDR3 coding sequence is TGTGCCAAGTCCGAAATGAGGGGACAGGGCGCTGAAGCTTTCTTT. Translation: CAKSEMRGQGAEAFF. J is TRBJ1-1 and V is TRBV18; 9 bases are shared with TRBD1. This CDR3 has 15 residues. Germline CDR1 and CDR2: KGHSH and LQKENI. Losses at the gene ends were 10 bases for V and 6 bases for J; bases not matched to a gene: 15.

This clonotype showed up many times. V gene TRBV18 combines with J gene TRBJ2-7; 8 nucleotides agree with TRBD2. The CDR3 totals 14 residues. J was trimmed by 6 bases and V by 3 bases; bases with no gene match: 7. Germline-derived CDR1 and CDR2 are KGHSH and LQKENI. CDR3 in amino acids: CASSPRTSWGEQYF. In DNA form, the CDR3 reads TGTGCCAGCTCACCTCGGACTAGCTGGGGCGAGCAGTACTTC.

This clonotype was counted a few times. The V and J genes are TRBV7-9 and TRBJ1-1; D is unresolved. Germline V gene sequence: CDR1 SEHNR, CDR2 FQNEAQ (reference sequence). The CDR3 sequence is 14 residues long. V lost 3 bases and J 5 bases, leaving 13 bases between the germline ends. The CDR3 is CASSFEGLGTEAFF. The CDR3, as DNA: TGTGCCAGCAGCTTTGAGGGTTTGGGAACTGAAGCTTTCTTT.